The T cell receptor beta chain under discussion was sequenced for a study of shared clonotypes between healthy human individuals. Study results and caveats: Naive CD4 clonotypes overlapped across a few donors at about 5.2%.

Naivety among CD8 cells was defined by CD45RO negativity and positive CCR7 selection, thereby excluding terminally differentiated effector memory CD45RA+ cells. V lost 1 base and J lost 4, with 17 bases in between. This CDR3 comprises 17 residues. Looked up from germline, CDR1 is LGHNA and CDR2 is YSLEER. Note on this clone: Its antigen remains unknown.

Clones were sequenced by immunoSEQ multiplex PCR, and TCRdb holds only the in-frame ones, with some missing. The table lists about 800,000 clones, about 96% of them singletons. The chain carries TRBV4-3 and TRBJ2-1; either TRBD1 or TRBD2 may supply D (6 bases each). This TCR derives from a man aged 25 to 40 in good health. The sequenced sample consisted of naive CD8+ T cells sorted from blood. This CDR3 is CASSQVGRGELYNEQFF. The CDR3 coding sequence is TGCGCCAGCAGCCAAGTGGGTAGGGGGGAGTTGTACAATGAGCAGTTCTTC.